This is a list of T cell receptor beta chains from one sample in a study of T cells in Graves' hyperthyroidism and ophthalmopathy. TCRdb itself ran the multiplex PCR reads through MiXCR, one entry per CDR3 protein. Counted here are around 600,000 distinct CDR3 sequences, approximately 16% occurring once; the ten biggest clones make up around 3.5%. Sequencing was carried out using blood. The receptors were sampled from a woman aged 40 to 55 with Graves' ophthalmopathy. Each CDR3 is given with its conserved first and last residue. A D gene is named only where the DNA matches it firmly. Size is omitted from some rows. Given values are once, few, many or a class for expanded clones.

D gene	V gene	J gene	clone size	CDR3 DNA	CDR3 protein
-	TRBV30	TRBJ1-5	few	TGTGCCTGGAGTGTACGCGGCCAGAAATATAGCAATCAGCCCCAGCATTTT	CAWSVRGQKYSNQPQHF
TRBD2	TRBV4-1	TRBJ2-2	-	TGCGCCAGCAGCCAAGCCAGCGGGGGGGGGGAGCTGTTTTTT	CASSQASGGGELFF
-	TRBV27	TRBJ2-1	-	TGTGCCAGCAGCGGGCCGGGCTCCTACAATGAGCAGTTCTTC	CASSGPGSYNEQFF
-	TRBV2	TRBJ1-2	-	TGTGCCAGCAGTGAACAGGCGGTCTATGGCTACACCTTC	CASSEQAVYGYTF
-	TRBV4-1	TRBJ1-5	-	TGCGCCAGCGGCCAAGAGTGGCTGAATAATCAGCCCCAGCATTTT	CASGQEWLNNQPQHF
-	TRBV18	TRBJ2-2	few	TGTGCCAGCTCGTCTGACGGAACACACACCGGGGAGCTGTTTTTT	CASSSDGTHTGELFF
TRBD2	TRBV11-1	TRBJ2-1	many	TGTGCCAGCAGCGACGCGGGACTAGATTTCAATGAGCAGTTCTTC	CASSDAGLDFNEQFF
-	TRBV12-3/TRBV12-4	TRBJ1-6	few	TGTGCCAGCACAACTTCCATCTCCTATAATTCACCCCTCCACTTT	CASTTSISYNSPLHF
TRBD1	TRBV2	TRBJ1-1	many	TGCGCCAGCAGCTCAGGGGGCATGAACACTGAAGCTTTCTTT	CASSSGGMNTEAFF
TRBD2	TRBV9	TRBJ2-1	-	TGTGCCAGCAGCGTTAGCGGGGGGGCCCAGCAGTTCTTC	CASSVSGGAQQFF
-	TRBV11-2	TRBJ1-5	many	TGTGCCAGCAGCTTAGGGGGCGGTGGGCGTATGCCCCAGCATTTT	CASSLGGGGRMPQHF
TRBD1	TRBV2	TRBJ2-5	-	TGTGCCAGCAGGGGACAGGCGGGGGAGACCCAGTACTTC	CASRGQAGETQYF
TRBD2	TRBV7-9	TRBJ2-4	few	TGTGCCAGCAGCTTAGGCGGGGGTCACAAAAACATTCAGTACTTC	CASSLGGGHKNIQYF
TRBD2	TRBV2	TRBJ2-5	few	TGTGCCAGCGCGGTCAGCGGGACCAAAGAGACCCAGTACTTC	CASAVSGTKETQYF
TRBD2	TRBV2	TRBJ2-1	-	TGTGCCAGCAGGCAGAGCGGGAGGGGTGAGCAGTTCTTC	CASRQSGRGEQFF
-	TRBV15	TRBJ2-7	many	TGTGCCACCAGCAGAGGTAGGGCGGCGAGCTCCTACGAGCAGTACTTC	CATSRGRAASSYEQYF
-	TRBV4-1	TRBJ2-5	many	TGCGCCAGCAGCCAAGTCGCTGGAGCGGAGACCCAGTACTTC	CASSQVAGAETQYF
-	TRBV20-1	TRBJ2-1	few	TGCAGTGCTAGAGATCTCATCCTGTCCTACAATGAGCAGTTCTTC	CSARDLILSYNEQFF
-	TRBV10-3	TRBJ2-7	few	TGTGCCATCAGTGGTGAGGAGACCTACGAGCAGTACTTC	CAISGEETYEQYF
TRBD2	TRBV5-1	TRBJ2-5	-	TGCGCCAGCAGCTTGGCACCCTCCTCTAGCGGCGCTCAAGAGACCCAGTACTTC	CASSLAPSSSGAQETQYF
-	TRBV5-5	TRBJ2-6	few	TGTGCCAGCAGCTTGTGGACCGTCTCTGGGGCCAACGTCCTGACTTTC	CASSLWTVSGANVLTF
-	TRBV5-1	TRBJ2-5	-	TGCGCCAGCAGGATGGGGTACCAAGAGACCCAGTACTTC	CASRMGYQETQYF
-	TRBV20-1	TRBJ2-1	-	TGCAGTGCTAGAGAACTAGAGACCTTTGACAATGAGCAGTTCTTC	CSARELETFDNEQFF
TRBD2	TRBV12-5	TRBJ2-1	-	TGTGCTAGTGCTGCCCACGGGACTAGCGGGACCAACAATGAGCAGTTCTTC	CASAAHGTSGTNNEQFF
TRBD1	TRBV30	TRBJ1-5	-	TGTGCCTGGAGTGGTGGGACAGGGATCGGGTATCAGCCCCAGCATTTT	CAWSGGTGIGYQPQHF
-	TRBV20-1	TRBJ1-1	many	TGCAGTGCTAGAGATCAGGGGTCAGCTTTCTTT	CSARDQGSAFF
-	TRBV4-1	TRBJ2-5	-	TGCGCCAGCAGCCAACTCCTACAGGCGACCCAGTACTTC	CASSQLLQATQYF
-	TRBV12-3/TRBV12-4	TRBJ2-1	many	TGTGCCAGCAGTTACGGCTATGAGCAGTTCTTC	CASSYGYEQFF
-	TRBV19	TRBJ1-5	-	TGTGCCAGTAGTGTGGACAACGGTTATCAGCCCCAGCATTTT	CASSVDNGYQPQHF
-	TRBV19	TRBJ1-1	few	TGTGCCAGTAGTCGCAGGGCGCCGATGAATACTGAAGCTTTCTTT	CASSRRAPMNTEAFF
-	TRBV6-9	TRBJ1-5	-	TGTGCCAGCAGTTACGACACAGGAAATCAGCCCCAGCATTTT	CASSYDTGNQPQHF
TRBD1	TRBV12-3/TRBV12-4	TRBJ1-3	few	TGTGCCAGCAGTTCGGACAGGAGAAACACCATATATTTT	CASSSDRRNTIYF
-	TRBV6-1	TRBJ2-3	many	TGTGCCAGCACCCTGGGGCAGGGGTTAGATACGCAGTATTTT	CASTLGQGLDTQYF
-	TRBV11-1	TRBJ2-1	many	TGTGCCAGCAGCTATCGCGGGACCTCCCTAGGAAATGAGCAGTTCTTC	CASSYRGTSLGNEQFF
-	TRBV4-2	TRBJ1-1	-	TGTGCCAGCAGCCAAGAGGGGGGTGTGACTGAAGCTTTCTTT	CASSQEGGVTEAFF
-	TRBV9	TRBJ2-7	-	TGTGCCAGCAGCGCCCGGCCAGGGCCCTACGAGCAGTACTTC	CASSARPGPYEQYF
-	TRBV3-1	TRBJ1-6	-	TGTGCCAGCAGCCAAGTCAGCGATAATTCACCCCTCCACTTT	CASSQVSDNSPLHF
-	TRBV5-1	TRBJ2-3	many	TGCGCCAGCAGCGTACAGGCCTCTAGCACAGATACGCAGTATTTT	CASSVQASSTDTQYF
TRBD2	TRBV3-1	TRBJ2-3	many	TGTGCCAGCAGCCAACAGCGGGGGGGCCTGTATTTT	CASSQQRGGLYF
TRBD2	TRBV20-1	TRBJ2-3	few	TGCAGTGCTAGAAGCGGGGGGACAGATACGCAGTATTTT	CSARSGGTDTQYF
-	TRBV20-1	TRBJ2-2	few	TGCAGTGCTAGGGATCAGAGGACCACCGGGGAGCTGTTTTTT	CSARDQRTTGELFF
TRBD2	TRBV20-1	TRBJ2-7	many	TGCAGTGCTAGAGGACTAGCGGGAGTAGGCTACGAGCAGTACTTC	CSARGLAGVGYEQYF
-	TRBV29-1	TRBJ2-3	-	TGCAGTGAAACTAGAGTAGGGGATACGCAGTATTTT	CSETRVGDTQYF
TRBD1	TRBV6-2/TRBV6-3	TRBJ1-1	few	TGTGCCAGCGCTGAGACAGGGAGAGAAGCTTTCTTT	CASAETGREAFF
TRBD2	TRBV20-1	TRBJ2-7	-	TGCAGTGCTACCGCCCGGGGGGGCTTCTCCTACGAGCAGTACTTC	CSATARGGFSYEQYF
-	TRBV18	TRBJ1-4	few	TGTGCCAGCTCACCCGGGCCCCTACAGGAAAAACTGTTTTTT	CASSPGPLQEKLFF
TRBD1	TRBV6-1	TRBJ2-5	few	TGTGCCAGCGGGCCGGGACAGGGAAATCAAGAGACCCAGTACTTC	CASGPGQGNQETQYF
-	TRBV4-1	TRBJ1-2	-	TGCGCCAGCAGCCAAGATCGAAGTAGGGGAGCAGGAGATGGCTACACCTTC	CASSQDRSRGAGDGYTF
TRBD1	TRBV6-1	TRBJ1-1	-	TGTGCCAGCAGTGAAGCGGGGACAGGGGGAAGGACTGAAACTTTCTTT	CASSEAGTGGRTETFF
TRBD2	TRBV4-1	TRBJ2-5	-	TGCGCCAGCAGCCCCGCCCCGAGCGGGGGGGCTTCGGTGGAGACCCAGTACTTC	CASSPAPSGGASVETQYF